The entry that follows covers one T cell receptor beta chain sequence. These data originate in a study of technical replicates of blood from a handful of donors. With 5 bases clipped from V and 3 bases from J, the junction kept 10 bases outside the gene matches. The CDR3 length is 15 residues. Germline V gene sequence: CDR1 SGHNT, CDR2 YENEEA. Libraries were prepared by immunoSEQ multiplex PCR; TCRdb keeps only in-frame clonotypes and omits some of them. The sample lists almost 90,000 clones; 95% were seen once. The chain joins TRBV11-3 to TRBJ2-7; 7 nucleotides match TRBD1. Sequenced: T cells isolated from PBMCs. The TCR sequence derives from a human donor in good health. CDR3 in DNA: TGTGCCAGCAGCGAATTGACAGGGATAGGCTACGAGCAGTACTTC. It codes for CASSELTGIGYEQYF.